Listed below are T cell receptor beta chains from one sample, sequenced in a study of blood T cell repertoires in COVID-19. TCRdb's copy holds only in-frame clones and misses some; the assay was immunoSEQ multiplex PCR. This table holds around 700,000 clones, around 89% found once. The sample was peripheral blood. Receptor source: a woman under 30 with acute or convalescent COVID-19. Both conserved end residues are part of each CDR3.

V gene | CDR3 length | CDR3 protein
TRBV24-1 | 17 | CATSAGQGAYSNQPQHF
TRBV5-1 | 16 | CASSLQGFANTGELFF
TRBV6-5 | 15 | CASSYGRGHNEKLFF
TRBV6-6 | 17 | CASSHNPGHTNTGELFF
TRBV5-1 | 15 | CASSLGASMDYGYTF
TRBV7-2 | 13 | CASSQDRNQPQHF
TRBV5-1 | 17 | CASSLGIQGSSGNTIYF
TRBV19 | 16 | CASSPVDRGRRQPQHF
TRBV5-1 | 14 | CASREGGMNTEAFF
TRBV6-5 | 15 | CASSLGEASTDTQYF
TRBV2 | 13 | CASSEDRVDGYTF